These 15 T cell receptor beta chains were all obtained from the same sample, sequenced in a study of blood T cell repertoires in COVID-19. The repertoire was sequenced with immunoSEQ multiplex PCR; TCRdb's copy has only in-frame clones and lacks some. In the table there are 200,000 or so clones, about nine tenths of which are singletons. The sequenced sample was peripheral blood. These receptors originate from a woman aged 50 to 60 with acute or convalescent COVID-19.

This chain joins TRBV5-4 and TRBJ1-1, with 10 positions matching TRBD1. The CDR3 has 17 residues. Germline V gene data show CDR1 as SGHNT and CDR2 as YYREEE (reference sequence). The J segment lost 0 bases and the V segment lost 2 bases, leaving 7 bases of the junction unmatched. The CDR3 spells CASSFRDRGLMNTEAFF. The CDR3 DNA is TGTGCCAGCAGCTTCCGGGACAGGGGTCTTATGAACACTGAAGCTTTCTTT.

The chain carries TRBV11-2 and TRBJ1-2; 10 bases match TRBD1. This CDR3 is built from 14 residues. V shed 5 bases and J 5 bases; nucleotides not matched to a gene: 5. Germline V CDR1 and CDR2: SGHAT, FQNNGV. CDR3 sequence: CASSPGTGAYGYTF. In nucleotides, the CDR3 is TGTGCCAGCAGCCCAGGGACAGGGGCATATGGCTACACCTTC.

The chain recombines TRBV4-2 with TRBJ1-6; 7 nucleotides line up with TRBD1. The CDR3 extends over 16 amino acids. Germline V lookup: CDR1 LGHNA, CDR2 YNFKEQ. The junction had 11 bases not matched to a gene; V was cut back by 4 bases and J by 8 bases. This chain's CDR3 is CASSPQGGQDYSPLHF. CDR3 DNA sequence: TGTGCCAGCAGCCCTCAAGGAGGACAGGATTATTCACCCCTCCACTTT.

This chain uses TRBV19 with TRBJ1-1; D gene unclear. The CDR3 is 15 amino acids. Trimming took 1 base from V and 1 from J, leaving 10 bases between them. Germline-derived CDR1 and CDR2 are LNHDA and SQIVND (reference sequence). CDR3 loop: CASSIGRLTNTEAFF. CDR3 nucleotides: TGTGCCAGTAGTATAGGGAGGCTAACGAACACTGAAGCTTTCTTT.

The V call is TRBV6-4, the J call TRBJ1-6; D is unresolved. CDR1 is MRHNA and CDR2 is SNTAGT in the germline V gene. This CDR3 has 13 amino acids. Trimming shortened V by 6 bases and J by 6 bases, and 9 bases separated the two germline ends. Here the CDR3 reads CASSAAFNSPLHF. The CDR3 coding sequence is TGTGCCAGCAGCGCAGCGTTTAATTCACCCCTCCACTTT.

This rearrangement joins TRBV27 to TRBJ2-6; TRBD1 is a possible D gene (6 bases). The CDR3 contains 17 residues. V lost 1 base to trimming and J lost 2 bases, with 12 bases between them. Germline CDR1 is MNHEY and CDR2 is SMNVEV (reference sequence). CDR3: CASSLWVGGAGANVLTF. CDR3 coding DNA: TGTGCCAGCAGTTTATGGGTTGGGGGCGCTGGGGCCAACGTCCTGACTTTC.

This clone occurred once. The chain's CDR3 is CAWRRGRGSPLHF. In DNA form, the CDR3 reads TGTGCCTGGCGGCGGGGAAGGGGATCACCCCTCCACTTT. The chain links TRBV30 to TRBJ1-6; D is possibly TRBD1 (5 bases). The CDR3 spans 13 residues. Trimming pared 5 bases from V and 10 bases from J, leaving 15 bases between. Per germline, CDR1 GTSNPN and CDR2 SVGIG (reference sequence).

This clone is a singleton in its sample. One junction end does not reproduce the germline sequence, and a read error may be involved. The CDR3 protein is CASSFQSFTNTQYF. In nucleotides, the CDR3 is TGTGCCAGCAGCTTCCAGTCCTTCACAAATACGCAGTATTTT. The chain recombines TRBV7-3 with TRBJ2-3; D is ambiguous. Germline V lookup: CDR1 SGHTA, CDR2 FQGTGA. The CDR3 sequence is 14 residues long.

The V gene is TRBV4-3, the J gene TRBJ1-4; D ambiguous. V was pared by 1 base and J by 2 bases, with 14 bases between. The CDR3 extends over 17 amino acids. The germline V gene has CDR1 LGHNA and CDR2 YSLEER. CDR3 in amino acids: CASSQALAKRTNEKLFF. In DNA, the CDR3 is TGCGCCAGCAGCCAAGCTTTAGCCAAGAGGACTAATGAAAAACTGTTTTTT.

The count of this clone is one. The chain has TRBV27 and TRBJ1-5; D gene uncertain. Trimming stripped 6 bases from V and 0 bases from J, with 12 bases between. The CDR3 is 15 residues long. In germline, CDR1 is MNHEY, CDR2 SMNVEV (reference sequence). This CDR3 reads CASRNRRSSNQPQHF. In DNA, the CDR3 is TGTGCCAGCAGAAATCGGAGGTCTAGCAATCAGCCCCAGCATTTT.

The V call is TRBV4-3, the J call TRBJ2-3; D gene uncertain. The CDR3 has 17 residues. From germline, CDR1 is LGHNA and CDR2 YSLEER. Deletions cut 1 base from V and 5 bases from J, with 19 bases between. CDR3 protein: CASSQGPPGFSGDTQYF. As DNA, the CDR3 is TGCGCCAGCAGCCAAGGTCCCCCAGGCTTTAGTGGAGATACGCAGTATTTT.

The gene calls are TRBV7-9 and TRBJ1-3, with D hard to call. The CDR3 runs 17 residues. Germline V gene data show CDR1 as SEHNR and CDR2 as FQNEAQ (reference sequence). V lost 3 bases to trimming and J lost 7 bases, with 22 bases between them. The CDR3 region has the DNA TGTGCCAGCAGCTTGTATCCGTCCGGGATATTCAGTAACACCATATATTTT. Protein: CASSLYPSGIFSNTIYF.

The V call is TRBV4-3, the J call TRBJ2-7, with 7 bases matching TRBD1. Trimming at V came to 3 bases and at J to 0 bases, leaving 8 bases not matched to a gene. CDR1 is LGHNA and CDR2 is YSLEER in the germline V gene. CDR3 length equals 16 residues. The CDR3 bases are TGCGCCAGCAGCCATTGGGCTCAGGGGGACTCCTACGAGCAGTACTTC. Protein sequence: CASSHWAQGDSYEQYF.

The rearrangement joins TRBV19 to TRBJ2-1; possible D gene TRBD2, 6 bases. From germline, CDR1 is LNHDA and CDR2 SQIVND (reference sequence). The CDR3 contains 14 residues. The V end was cut by 11 bases, the J end by 3 bases, with 17 bases between. CDR3 protein: CAVSRDLGYNEQFF. The CDR3, as DNA: TGTGCCGTTAGCCGGGACTTAGGCTACAATGAGCAGTTCTTC.

This chain connects TRBV30 to TRBJ1-4, with TRBD1 identical over 12 bases. With V trimmed by 0 bases and J by 7 bases, 3 bases remained unmatched. The CDR3 has 15 amino acids. Looked up from germline, CDR1 is GTSNPN and CDR2 is SVGIG (reference sequence). CDR3 coding DNA: TGTGCCTGGAGTGTACCGGGACAGGGGGCTGAAAAACTGTTTTTT. Protein product: CAWSVPGQGAEKLFF.